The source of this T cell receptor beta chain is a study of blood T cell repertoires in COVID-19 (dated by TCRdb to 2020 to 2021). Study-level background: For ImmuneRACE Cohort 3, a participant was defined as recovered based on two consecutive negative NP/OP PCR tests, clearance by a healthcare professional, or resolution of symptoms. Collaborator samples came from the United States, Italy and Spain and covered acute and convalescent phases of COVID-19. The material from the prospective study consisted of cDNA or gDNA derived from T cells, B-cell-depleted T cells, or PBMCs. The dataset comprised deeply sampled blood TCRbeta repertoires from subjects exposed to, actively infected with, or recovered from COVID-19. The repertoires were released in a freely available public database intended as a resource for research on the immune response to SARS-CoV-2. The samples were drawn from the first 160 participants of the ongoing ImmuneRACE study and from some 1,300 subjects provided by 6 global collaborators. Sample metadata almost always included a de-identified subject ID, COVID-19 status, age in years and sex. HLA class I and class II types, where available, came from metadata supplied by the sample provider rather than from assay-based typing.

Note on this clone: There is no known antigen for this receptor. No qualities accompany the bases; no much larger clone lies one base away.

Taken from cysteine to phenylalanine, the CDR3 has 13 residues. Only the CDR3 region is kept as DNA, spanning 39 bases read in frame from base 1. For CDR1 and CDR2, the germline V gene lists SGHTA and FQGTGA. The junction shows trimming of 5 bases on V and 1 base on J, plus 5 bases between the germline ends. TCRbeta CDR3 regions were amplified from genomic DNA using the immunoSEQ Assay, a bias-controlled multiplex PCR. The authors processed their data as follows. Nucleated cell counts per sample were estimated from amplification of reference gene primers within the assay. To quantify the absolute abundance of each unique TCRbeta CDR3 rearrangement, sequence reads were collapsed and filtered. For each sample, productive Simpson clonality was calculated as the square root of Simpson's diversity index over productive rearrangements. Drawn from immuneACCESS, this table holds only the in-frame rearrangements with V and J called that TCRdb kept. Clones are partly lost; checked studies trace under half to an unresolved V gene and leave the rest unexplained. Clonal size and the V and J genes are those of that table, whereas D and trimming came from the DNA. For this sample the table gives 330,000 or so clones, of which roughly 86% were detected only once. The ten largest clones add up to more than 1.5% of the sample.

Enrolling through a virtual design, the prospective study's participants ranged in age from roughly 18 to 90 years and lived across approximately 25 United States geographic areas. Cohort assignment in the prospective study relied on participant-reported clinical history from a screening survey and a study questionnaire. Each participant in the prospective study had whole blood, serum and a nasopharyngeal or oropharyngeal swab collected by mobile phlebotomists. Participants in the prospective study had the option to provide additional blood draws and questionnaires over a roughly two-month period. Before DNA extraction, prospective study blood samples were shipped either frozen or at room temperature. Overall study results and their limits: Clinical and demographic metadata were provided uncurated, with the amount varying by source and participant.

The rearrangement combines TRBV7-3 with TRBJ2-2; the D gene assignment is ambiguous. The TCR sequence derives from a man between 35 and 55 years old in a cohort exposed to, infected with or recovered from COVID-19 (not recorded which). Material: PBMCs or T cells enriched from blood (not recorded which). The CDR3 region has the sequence CASSRQNTGELFF. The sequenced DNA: TGTGCCAGCAGCCGACAGAACACCGGGGAGCTGTTTTTT.